A selection of T cell receptor beta chains follows, all from one sample in a study of cytomegalovirus exposure and HLA in healthy donors. The data were produced by immunoSEQ multiplex PCR, yet TCRdb's version contains in-frame clones alone and is incomplete. The top ten hold 1.2% to 1.5% of the sample, which has around 220,000 clones, 65% to 90% seen once. The sample consisted of PBMCs. Receptors originate from a girl aged 10 to 17 in good health and CMV-seronegative. CDR3s leave out the opening cysteine and the closing phenylalanine or tryptophan. The D gene is left open where the match is weak.

v_call: TRBV5-6; d_call: TRBD2; cdr3_aa: ASSLAMTSGLYNEQF
v_call: TRBV6-5; d_call: -; cdr3_aa: ASSYSTTVPTKEQY
v_call: TRBV5-4; d_call: -; cdr3_aa: ASSLGLSNTEAF
v_call: TRBV27; d_call: -; cdr3_aa: ASSSHGRADTQY
v_call: TRBV28; d_call: -; cdr3_aa: ASSLGGRRGQPQH
v_call: TRBV9; d_call: TRBD1; cdr3_aa: ASSPRTGGVETQY
v_call: TRBV7-9; d_call: TRBD2; cdr3_aa: ASSLTATRTSGRGFEQF
v_call: TRBV7-2; d_call: -; cdr3_aa: ASSLDGGGGYEQY
v_call: TRBV10-2; d_call: -; cdr3_aa: ASSDRDEQY
v_call: TRBV29-1; d_call: -; cdr3_aa: SAGRTGETQY
v_call: TRBV10-3; d_call: TRBD1; cdr3_aa: AIQLAGGSYEQY
v_call: TRBV6-1; d_call: TRBD2; cdr3_aa: AISAGLVPHEQY
v_call: TRBV5-1; d_call: -; cdr3_aa: ASSTRTANTGELF
v_call: TRBV7-6; d_call: -; cdr3_aa: ASSSESGSTQY
v_call: TRBV4-1; d_call: -; cdr3_aa: ASSPEAESSYNSPLH
v_call: TRBV5-1; d_call: -; cdr3_aa: ASSFWGVATDTQY
v_call: TRBV9; d_call: -; cdr3_aa: ASSVGVRNTEAF
v_call: TRBV30; d_call: TRBD1; cdr3_aa: AWSIHQGAPYSNQPQH
v_call: TRBV28; d_call: TRBD1; cdr3_aa: ASRPGFLGQGSGNTIY
v_call: TRBV5-1; d_call: -; cdr3_aa: ASSLGAQGYGYT
v_call: TRBV7-9; d_call: TRBD1; cdr3_aa: ASSPDRGNLEQY
v_call: TRBV19; d_call: TRBD2; cdr3_aa: ASSTGRGRAGDTQY